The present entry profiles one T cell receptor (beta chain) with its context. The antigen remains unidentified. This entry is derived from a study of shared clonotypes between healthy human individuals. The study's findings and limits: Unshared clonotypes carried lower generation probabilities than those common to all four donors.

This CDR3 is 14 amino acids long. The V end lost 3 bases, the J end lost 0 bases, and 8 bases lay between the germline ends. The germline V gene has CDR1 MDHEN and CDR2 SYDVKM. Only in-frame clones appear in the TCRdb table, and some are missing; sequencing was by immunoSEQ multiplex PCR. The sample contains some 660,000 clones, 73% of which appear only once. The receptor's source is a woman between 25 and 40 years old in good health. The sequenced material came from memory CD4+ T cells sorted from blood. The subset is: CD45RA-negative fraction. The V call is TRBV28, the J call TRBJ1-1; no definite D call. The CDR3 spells CASSFWDMNTEAFF. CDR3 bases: TGTGCCAGCAGTTTTTGGGATATGAACACTGAAGCTTTCTTT. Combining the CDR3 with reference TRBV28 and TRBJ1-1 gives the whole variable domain DVKVTQSSRYLVKRTGEKVFLECVQDMDHENMFWYRQDPGLGLRLIYFSYDVKMKEKGDIPEGYSVSREKKERFSLILESASTNQTSMYLCASSFWDMNTEAFFGQGTRLTVV.